One and the same sample provided the 26 T cell receptor beta chains below, sequenced in a study of OX40 agonist ivuxolimab in advanced cancers. Produced via immunoSEQ multiplex PCR; TCRdb's table is partial and in-frame only. The repertoire consists of approximately 2,100 clones, with 70% to 75% occurring once and the leading ten covering 36%. Here the sequenced sample was CD4+ or CD8+ T cells sorted from blood, taken in a trial of the OX40 agonist ivuxolimab. The receptor set was obtained from an adult with an advanced solid tumor such as melanoma, head and neck, liver or kidney cancer.

The chain is built from TRBV13 and TRBJ1-1; D ambiguous. Trimming cost V 6 bases and J 6 bases, with 11 bases left between them. The germline CDR1 and CDR2 sequences are PRHDT and FYEKMQ (reference sequence). The CDR3 runs to 12 residues. CDR3: CASSLTFSEAFF. Here the CDR3 DNA reads TGTGCCAGCAGTCTTACGTTCTCTGAAGCTTTCTTT.

The chain is built from TRBV27 and TRBJ2-7; the match to TRBD1 covers 10 bases. The CDR3 totals 14 residues. V dropped 7 bases and J dropped 3; count of bases not matched to a gene: 6. CDR1 and CDR2 (germline): MNHEY, SMNVEV (reference sequence). CDR3 sequence (DNA): TGTGCCAGCACCTCTTGGGACAGGGGCTACGAGCAGTACTTC. Its translation: CASTSWDRGYEQYF.

This chain connects TRBV7-3 to TRBJ1-1; D not resolved. The CDR3 length is 13 residues. Germline CDR1 is SGHTA and CDR2 is FQGTGA. V lost 5 bases, J lost 5 bases, and 12 bases lay in between. The DNA of the CDR3 is TGTGCCAGCAGCCCCCCGGGAGGGACTGAAGCTTTCTTT. Its translation: CASSPPGGTEAFF.

The chain recombines TRBV7-8 with TRBJ1-5; weak D call: TRBD1 (6 bases). The CDR3 length is 14 residues. V was pared by 3 bases and J by 11 bases, with 17 bases between. In germline, CDR1 is SGHVS, CDR2 FQNEAQ. The CDR3 protein is CASSFGRTAWTQHF. The DNA of the CDR3 is TGTGCCAGCAGCTTCGGACGGACAGCCTGGACCCAGCATTTT.

The gene calls are TRBV9 and TRBJ1-1; 7 bases are shared with TRBD1. V was clipped by 8 bases and J by 4 bases; unmatched bases: 14. Per the germline V gene, CDR1 is SGDLS and CDR2 is YYNGEE. The CDR3 has 15 amino acids. The CDR3 loop reads CASGVAGGPGTEAFF. The CDR3 DNA reads TGTGCCAGTGGCGTAGCAGGGGGGCCGGGCACTGAAGCTTTCTTT.

The chain employs TRBV27 and TRBJ2-7, with 7 positions matching TRBD2. From germline, CDR1 is MNHEY and CDR2 SMNVEV (reference sequence). V dropped 0 bases and J dropped 6; count of bases not matched to a gene: 5. The CDR3 spans 14 residues. CDR3: CASSLSGLVGEQYF. As DNA, the CDR3 is TGTGCCAGCAGTTTATCTGGACTAGTGGGCGAGCAGTACTTC.

V is TRBV4-1 and J is TRBJ2-7, with D possibly TRBD2 on 6 matching bases. Per the germline V gene, CDR1 is MGHRA and CDR2 is YSYEKL. The CDR3 runs to 16 residues. V lost 3 bases and J lost 7, with 22 bases in between. The CDR3 bases are TGCGCCAGCAGCCAGGGTTATATTGGAGGGCCGAGGGAGCAGTACTTC. As protein: CASSQGYIGGPREQYF.

This sequence joins TRBV19 and TRBJ2-5, with a weak D call TRBD2 (6 bases). The ends were cut back, 3 bases at V and 3 bases at J, with 11 bases in the middle. Germline assignment: CDR1 LNHDA and CDR2 SQIVND (reference sequence). The CDR3 runs to 14 residues. The CDR3 nucleotides read TGTGCCAGTAGTATCGTGGGCGGGGAAGAGACCCAGTACTTC. Amino acids: CASSIVGGEETQYF.

The sample holds a few counts of this clone. The sample carries other DNA sequences with the same CDR3. CDR3 loop: CASSLGDRAYNEQFF. The CDR3, as DNA: TGTGCCAGCAGCTTGGGGGACAGGGCCTACAATGAGCAGTTCTTC. This rearrangement joins TRBV5-6 to TRBJ2-1; TRBD1 matches at 9 bases. J gave up 2 bases and V 0 bases, and 0 bases lay outside the gene matches. This CDR3 is built from 15 residues. Germline-derived CDR1 and CDR2 are SGHDT and YYEEEE.

This chain uses TRBV7-8 with TRBJ2-5; 13 nucleotides align to TRBD2. CDR1 is SGHVS and CDR2 is FQNEAQ in the germline V gene. The J segment lost 3 bases and the V segment lost 3 bases, leaving 7 bases of the junction unmatched. The CDR3 loop spans 17 amino acids. DNA for the CDR3: TGTGCCAGCAGCTTGGTCGGACTAGCGGGAGAGGAAGAGACCCAGTACTTC. Translation: CASSLVGLAGEEETQYF.

The chain employs TRBV27 and TRBJ2-7; D is possibly TRBD2 (6 bases). From germline, CDR1 is MNHEY and CDR2 SMNVEV (reference sequence). The ends were cut back, 3 bases at V and 2 bases at J, with 11 bases in the middle. This CDR3 comprises 14 residues. CDR3 in amino acids: CASSFGSGTYEQYF. The CDR3 DNA is TGTGCCAGCAGTTTCGGGAGCGGAACCTACGAGCAGTACTTC.

This sequence joins TRBV6-4 and TRBJ2-2, with 8 bases identical to TRBD2. The junction had 2 bases not matched to a gene; V was cut back by 4 bases and J by 4 bases. CDR1 is MRHNA and CDR2 is SNTAGT in the germline V gene. This CDR3 contains 14 residues. In DNA, the CDR3 is TGTGCCAGCAGTGCCGGGACTAGCACCGGGGAGCTGTTTTTT. This sequence encodes CASSAGTSTGELFF.

The chain combines TRBV28 with TRBJ2-1; the match to TRBD2 covers 7 bases. Germline V gene sequence: CDR1 MDHEN, CDR2 SYDVKM. With 1 base clipped from V and 4 bases from J, the junction kept 7 bases outside the gene matches. The CDR3 spans 16 residues. The CDR3 protein is CASSLYPSGAYNEQFF. The CDR3 nucleotides are TGTGCCAGCAGTTTATATCCTAGCGGAGCGTACAATGAGCAGTTCTTC.

V gene TRBV5-1 combines with J gene TRBJ2-2; D not certain. CDR1 is SGHRS and CDR2 is YFSETQ in the germline V gene. Between the trimmed V and J ends, which lost 7 bases and 0 bases, there was a span of 10 bases. The CDR3 runs to 14 residues. The CDR3 loop is CASLPRPNTGELFF. Written as DNA, the CDR3 is TGCGCCAGCCTCCCCCGGCCGAACACCGGGGAGCTGTTTTTT.

The chain is built from TRBV7-9 and TRBJ2-1; 16 bases fit TRBD2. Germline lookup yields CDR1 SEHNR and CDR2 FQNEAQ (reference sequence). CDR3 length equals 19 residues. The V gene end was trimmed by 5 bases and the J gene end by 6 bases; junction bases not matched to a gene: 13. CDR3 residues: CASSRSGTSGRGARNEQFF. As DNA, the CDR3 is TGTGCCAGCAGCCGAAGCGGGACTAGCGGGAGGGGGGCGCGCAATGAGCAGTTCTTC. Based on the CDR3 plus reference TRBV7-9 and TRBJ2-1, the full variable domain is DTGVSQNPRHKITKRGQNVTFRCDPISEHNRLYWYRQTLGQGPEFLTYFQNEAQLEKSRLLSDRFSAERPKGSFSTLEIQRTEQGDSAMYLCASSRSGTSGRGARNEQFFGPGTRLTVL.

The CDR3, as DNA: TGTGCCAGCAGCTTACGGGGAGTGGGTGAGCAGTACTTC. It yields the protein CASSLRGVGEQYF. The chain carries TRBV5-6 and TRBJ2-7; D might be TRBD2 (5 bases). The CDR3 covers 13 residues. The ends were cut back, 2 bases at V and 7 bases at J, with 13 bases in the middle. CDR1 is SGHDT and CDR2 is YYEEEE in the germline V gene.

The chain employs TRBV19 and TRBJ2-6; D is possibly TRBD1 (5 bases). This CDR3 has 15 residues. Trimming left V 7 bases short and J 1 base short, with 11 bases between. From germline, CDR1 is LNHDA and CDR2 SQIVND (reference sequence). The CDR3 nucleotides are TGTGCCAGTACCCCAGGGCTATCTGGGGCCAACGTCCTGACTTTC. Translated: CASTPGLSGANVLTF.

The chain links TRBV30 to TRBJ2-5, with D hard to call. Trimming shortened V by 7 bases and J by 3 bases, and 21 bases separated the two germline ends. The CDR3 has 15 amino acids. Germline loops: CDR1 GTSNPN, CDR2 SVGIG (reference sequence). This CDR3 is CASLRVSARKETQYF. The DNA for the CDR3 is TGTGCCTCCCTTAGGGTATCTGCAAGGAAAGAGACCCAGTACTTC.

The V call is TRBV5-1, the J call TRBJ1-4, with a weak D call TRBD1 (5 bases). Trimming stripped 4 bases from V and 5 bases from J, with 12 bases between. The CDR3 loop spans 14 amino acids. Germline CDR1 is SGHRS and CDR2 is YFSETQ. DNA for the CDR3: TGCGCCAGCAGCACCGGGGGGTCCAATGAAAAACTGTTTTTT. Protein sequence: CASSTGGSNEKLFF. The variable domain in full, with the rest retrieved from reference TRBV5-1 and TRBJ1-4, is KAGVTQTPRYLIKTRGQQVTLSCSPISGHRSVSWYQQTPGQGLQFLFEYFSETQRNKGNFPGRFSGRQFSNSRSEMNVSTLELGDSALYLCASSTGGSNEKLFFGSGTQLSVL.

The CDR3 reads CASSPRGSGTARTDTQYF. The CDR3, as DNA: TGTGCCAGCAGCCCAAGGGGGTCCGGGACAGCACGCACAGATACGCAGTATTTT. V and J are TRBV9 and TRBJ2-3, with 7 nucleotides matching TRBD1. Germline V gene data show CDR1 as SGDLS and CDR2 as YYNGEE. This CDR3 spans 18 amino acids. J was trimmed by 1 base and V by 4 bases; bases with no gene match: 15.

The chain combines TRBV4-1 with TRBJ2-1; no definite D call. The CDR3 is 15 residues long. Per the germline V gene, CDR1 is MGHRA and CDR2 is YSYEKL. With 0 bases removed from V and 5 bases from J, the gap between germline ends came to 11 bases. For the CDR3, the DNA is TGCGCCAGCAGCCAAGAGGTCCAGGCCGACAATGAGCAGTTCTTC. Translated, it gives CASSQEVQADNEQFF.

This sequence joins TRBV2 and TRBJ2-7; D not certain. Trimming removed 1 base at V and 4 bases at J, with 2 bases between. This CDR3 contains 11 residues. The V gene's germline CDR1 is SNHLY and CDR2 FYNNEI. The CDR3 spells CASSEGYEQYF. As DNA, the CDR3 is TGTGCCAGCAGTGAAGGGTACGAGCAGTACTTC.

The CDR3 nucleotides are TGTGCCAGCAGTGAAGGACAGGGTAATGAAAAACTGTTTTTT. It translates to CASSEGQGNEKLFF. The chain employs TRBV6-1 and TRBJ1-4; 7 bases are a match to TRBD1. Germline values: CDR1 MNHNS, CDR2 SASEGT. This CDR3 region has 14 residues. Unmatched junction bases numbered 0, after V lost 1 base and J lost 4 bases.

The chain combines TRBV5-1 with TRBJ1-1; a weak D match, TRBD1 (5 bases). Per the germline V gene, CDR1 is SGHRS and CDR2 is YFSETQ. V lost 4 bases, J lost 3 bases, and 10 bases lay in between. This CDR3 is built from 13 residues. This CDR3 is CASSETGDTEAFF. The CDR3 DNA reads as TGCGCCAGCAGCGAGACGGGGGACACTGAAGCTTTCTTT.

V is TRBV6-5 and J is TRBJ2-7; 7 nucleotides align to TRBD2. V was pared by 3 bases and J by 4 bases, with 6 bases of the junction left unmatched. CDR3 length equals 14 residues. CDR1 is MNHEY and CDR2 is SVGAGI in the germline V gene. Here the CDR3 DNA reads TGTGCCAGCAGTTATTCGGACGGGGGGTACGAGCAGTACTTC. Its protein is CASSYSDGGYEQYF.

The V call is TRBV6-5, the J call TRBJ1-4; TRBD1 matches at 8 bases. The CDR3 spans 15 residues. V gave up 4 bases and J gave up 8 bases; unmatched junction bases: 9. CDR1 is MNHEY and CDR2 is SVGAGI in the germline V gene. Here the CDR3 reads CASSLRQGRSEKLFF. In DNA, the CDR3 is TGTGCCAGCAGTTTACGACAGGGGCGTTCGGAAAAACTGTTTTTT.